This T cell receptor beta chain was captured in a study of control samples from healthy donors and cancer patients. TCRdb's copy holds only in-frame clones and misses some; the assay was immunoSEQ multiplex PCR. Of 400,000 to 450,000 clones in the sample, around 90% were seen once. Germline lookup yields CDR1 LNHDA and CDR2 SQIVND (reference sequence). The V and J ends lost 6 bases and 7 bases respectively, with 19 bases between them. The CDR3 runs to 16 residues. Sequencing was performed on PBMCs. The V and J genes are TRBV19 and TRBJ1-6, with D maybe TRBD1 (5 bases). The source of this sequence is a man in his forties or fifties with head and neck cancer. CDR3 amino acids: CASRSGPIDSNSPLHF. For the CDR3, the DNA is TGTGCCAGTAGGTCAGGGCCCATTGATTCAAATTCACCCCTCCACTTT.